Below, 3 T cell receptor beta chains from the same sample are listed, as sequenced in a study of blood T cell repertoires in COVID-19. The assay was immunoSEQ multiplex PCR, and TCRdb's table has in-frame clones only and misses some. The sample includes about 55,000 clones, 70% to 90% of them seen just once. The sample consisted of peripheral blood. The receptors were gathered from a human donor in a cohort sampled during active COVID-19.

The chain carries TRBV18 and TRBJ2-6, with 7 nucleotides matching TRBD1. This CDR3 spans 18 amino acids. CDR1 and CDR2 (germline): KGHSH, LQKENI. Trimming at V came to 4 bases and at J to 0 bases, leaving 9 bases not matched to a gene. The DNA for the CDR3 is TGTGCCAGCTCACTTCGGGACAGTTTGAGCTCTGGGGCCAACGTCCTGACTTTC. Translated: CASSLRDSLSSGANVLTF.

This clone was observed a handful of times. This chain links TRBV4-1 with TRBJ1-1, with D possibly matching TRBD1 (5 bases). The V gene's germline CDR1 is MGHRA and CDR2 YSYEKL. The CDR3 extends over 15 amino acids. Trimming removed 0 bases at V and 4 bases at J, with 12 bases between. CDR3 sequence: CASSQERRGSTEAFF. The CDR3 DNA sequence: TGCGCCAGCAGCCAAGAAAGACGGGGGAGCACTGAAGCTTTCTTT.

The CDR3 protein is CSATAGSEQYF. CDR3 bases: TGCAGTGCCACCGCTGGGAGTGAGCAGTACTTC. The chain combines TRBV20-1 with TRBJ2-7; D might be TRBD2 (5 bases). V was shortened by 6 bases and J by 7 bases, with 13 bases between the two germline ends. Germline V gene lookup returns CDR1 DFQATT and CDR2 SNEGSKA (reference sequence). The CDR3 length is 11 residues.